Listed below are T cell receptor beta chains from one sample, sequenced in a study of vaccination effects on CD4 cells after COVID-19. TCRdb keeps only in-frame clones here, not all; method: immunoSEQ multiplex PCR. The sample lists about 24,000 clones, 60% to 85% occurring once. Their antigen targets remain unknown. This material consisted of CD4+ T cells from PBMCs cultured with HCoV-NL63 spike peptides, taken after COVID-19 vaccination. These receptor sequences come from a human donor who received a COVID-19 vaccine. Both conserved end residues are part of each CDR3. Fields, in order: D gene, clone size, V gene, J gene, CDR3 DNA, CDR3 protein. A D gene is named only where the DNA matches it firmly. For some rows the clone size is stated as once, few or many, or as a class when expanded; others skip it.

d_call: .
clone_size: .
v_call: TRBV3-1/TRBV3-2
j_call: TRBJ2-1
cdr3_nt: TGTGCCAGCAGCCCCCCTCGGCCCGGGATGTCCTTGAATGAGCAGTTCTTC
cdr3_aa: CASSPPRPGMSLNEQFF

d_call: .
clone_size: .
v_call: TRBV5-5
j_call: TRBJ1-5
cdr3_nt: TGTGCCAGCAGCTTGGACCGGTCCGGGGGCAATCAGCCCCAGCATTTT
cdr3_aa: CASSLDRSGGNQPQHF

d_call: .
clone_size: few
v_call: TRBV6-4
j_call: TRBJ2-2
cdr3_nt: TGTGCCAGCAGTGCCCTAGAAACCGGGGAGCTGTTTTTT
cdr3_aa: CASSALETGELFF

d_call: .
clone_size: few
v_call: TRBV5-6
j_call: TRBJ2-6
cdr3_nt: TGTGCCAGCAGACCCTCTGGGGCCAACGTCCTGACTTTC
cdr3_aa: CASRPSGANVLTF

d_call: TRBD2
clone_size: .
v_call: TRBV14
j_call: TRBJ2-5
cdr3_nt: TGTGCCAGCAGCCAAGGGATCTTGGGACTAGCGGGAGAGACCCAGTACTTC
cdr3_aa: CASSQGILGLAGETQYF

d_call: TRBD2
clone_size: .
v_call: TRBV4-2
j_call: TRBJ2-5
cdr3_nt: TGTGCCAGCAGCCAAGAGATATCGGGACTAGCGATCCAAGAGACCCAGTACTTC
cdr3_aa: CASSQEISGLAIQETQYF

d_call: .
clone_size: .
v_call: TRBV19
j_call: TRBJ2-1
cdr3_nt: TGTGCCAGTAGGGAGACCATCTACAATGAGCAGTTCTTC
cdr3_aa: CASRETIYNEQFF

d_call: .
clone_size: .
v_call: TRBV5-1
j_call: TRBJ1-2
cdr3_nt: TGCGCCAGCAGCTTGGACGGATACTATGGCTACACCTTC
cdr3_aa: CASSLDGYYGYTF

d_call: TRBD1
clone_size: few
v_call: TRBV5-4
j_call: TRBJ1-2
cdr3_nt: TGTGCCAGCAGGGAGACAGGGAATGGCTACACCTTC
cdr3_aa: CASRETGNGYTF

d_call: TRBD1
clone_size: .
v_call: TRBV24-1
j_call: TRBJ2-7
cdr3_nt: TGTGCCACCAGTGATCGGGGGACAGGGGTCATCTACGAGCAGTACTTC
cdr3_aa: CATSDRGTGVIYEQYF

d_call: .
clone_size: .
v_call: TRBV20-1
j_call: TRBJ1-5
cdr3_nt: TGCAGTGCTAGTGGAGGGAATCAGCCCCAGCATTTT
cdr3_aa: CSASGGNQPQHF

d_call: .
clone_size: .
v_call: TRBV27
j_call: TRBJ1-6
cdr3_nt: TGTGCCAGCAGTTTTCGGAAAAATTCACCCCTCCACTTT
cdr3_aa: CASSFRKNSPLHF

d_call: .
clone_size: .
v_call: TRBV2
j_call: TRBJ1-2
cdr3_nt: TGTGCCAGCAGGGTGCCGGAAGCTAACTATGGCTACACCTTC
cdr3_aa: CASRVPEANYGYTF

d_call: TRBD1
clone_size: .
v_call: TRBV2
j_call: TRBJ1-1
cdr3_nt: TGTGCCAGCAGGGGACAGGGATATAACACTGAAGCTTTCTTT
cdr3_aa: CASRGQGYNTEAFF

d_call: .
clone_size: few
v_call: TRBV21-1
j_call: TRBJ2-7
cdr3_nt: TGTGCCAGCAGCATTCGAGGACAGGGGGTCTACAACGAGCAGTACTTC
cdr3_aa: CASSIRGQGVYNEQYF

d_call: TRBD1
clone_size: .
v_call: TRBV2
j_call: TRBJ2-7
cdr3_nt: TGTGCCAGCAGTGGCCAGGGGGACGGGGACTACGAGCAGTACTTC
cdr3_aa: CASSGQGDGDYEQYF

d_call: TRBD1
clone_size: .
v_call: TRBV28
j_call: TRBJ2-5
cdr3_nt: TGTGCCAGCAGTTTTGACAGGGGAATCCAAGAGACCCAGTACTTC
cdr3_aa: CASSFDRGIQETQYF